This T cell receptor beta chain was captured in a study of tumor T cells in aggressive B-cell lymphoma. TCRdb keeps only in-frame clones here, not all; method: immunoSEQ multiplex PCR. Of 2,500 to 3,000 clones in the sample, approximately 85% are singletons; the top ten hold less than 20%. Trimming at V came to 2 bases and at J to 4 bases, leaving 10 bases not matched to a gene. The V gene's germline CDR1 is MGHDK and CDR2 SYGVNS. The CDR3 runs to 17 residues. This clone has just one count. The sequenced sample consisted of tumor tissue. The chain has TRBV25-1 and TRBJ2-3; 9 positions match TRBD1. The source is an adult with diffuse large B cell lymphoma. Some clones in this sample may be carry-over from other donors' samples. CDR3 sequence reads: CASSETLQGARADTQYF. CDR3 nucleotides: TGTGCCAGCAGTGAAACCCTACAGGGGGCGCGAGCAGATACGCAGTATTTT.